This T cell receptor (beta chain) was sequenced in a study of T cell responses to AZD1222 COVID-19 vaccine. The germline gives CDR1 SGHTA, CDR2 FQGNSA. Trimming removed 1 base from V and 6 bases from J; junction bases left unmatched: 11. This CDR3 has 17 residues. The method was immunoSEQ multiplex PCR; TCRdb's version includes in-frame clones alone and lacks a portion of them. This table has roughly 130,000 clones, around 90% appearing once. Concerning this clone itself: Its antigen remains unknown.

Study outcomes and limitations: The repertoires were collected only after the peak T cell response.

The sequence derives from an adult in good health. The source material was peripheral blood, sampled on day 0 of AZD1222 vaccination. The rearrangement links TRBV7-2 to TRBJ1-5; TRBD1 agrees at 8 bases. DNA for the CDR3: TGTGCCAGCAGCTTAGATGTAGGCAGGGGGCGAGGTCAGCCCCAGCATTTT. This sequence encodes CASSLDVGRGRGQPQHF.